A single sample gave rise to the 21 T cell receptor beta chains below, sequenced in a study of beta chain features in type 1 diabetes. The investigators reverse transcribed all of the isolated RNA, so they sequenced expressed TCRB transcripts. The data were produced by immunoSEQ multiplex PCR, yet TCRdb's version contains in-frame clones alone and is incomplete. The repertoire holds 300,000 to 350,000 clones, with around 19% as singletons. Sample: naive CD4+ T cells from blood. Receptors were obtained from a woman between 18 and 30 years old in good health.

This clone occurred a few times. The genes are TRBV18 and TRBJ1-2; 8 nucleotides match TRBD1. V lost 5 bases to trimming and J lost 6 bases; unmatched junction nucleotides: 11. Germline loops: CDR1 KGHSH, CDR2 LQKENI. The CDR3 extends over 15 amino acids. The CDR3 sequence is CASSSSFQTGDGYTF. The CDR3 nucleotides are TGTGCCAGCTCATCCTCTTTCCAGACAGGGGATGGCTACACCTTC.

Only a few counts were recorded for this clone. The chain joins TRBV9 to TRBJ1-5; D not resolved. The germline V gene encodes CDR1 SGDLS and CDR2 YYNGEE. The CDR3 is 13 amino acids. Trimming pared 3 bases from V and 6 bases from J, leaving 10 bases between. The CDR3 DNA follows: TGTGCCAGCAGCGGTGGAGAGGGTCAGCCCCAGCATTTT. It encodes CASSGGEGQPQHF.

A few counts support this clone. The chain combines TRBV7-2 with TRBJ1-2, with 7 bases that match TRBD1. The CDR3 sequence is 17 residues long. Germline lookup yields CDR1 SGHTA and CDR2 FQGNSA. V gave up 4 bases and J gave up 5 bases; unmatched junction bases: 16. CDR3 in amino acids: CASSSTISGRGSYGYTF. The DNA of the CDR3 is TGTGCCAGCAGCTCCACGATCTCCGGCAGGGGGTCTTATGGCTACACCTTC.

This clone was picked up a small number of times. The chain has TRBV15 and TRBJ2-7, with D perhaps TRBD1 (6 bases). The CDR3 spans 16 residues. Germline assignment: CDR1 LNHNV and CDR2 YYDKDF (reference sequence). V shed 0 bases and J shed 5 bases, with 17 bases lying between them. CDR3: CATSRDPTGSFNEQYF. The CDR3 DNA follows: TGTGCCACCAGCAGAGATCCAACAGGGTCCTTCAACGAGCAGTACTTC. The variable domain in full, with the rest retrieved from reference TRBV15 and TRBJ2-7, is DAMVIQNPRYQVTQFGKPVTLSCSQTLNHNVMYWYQQKSSQAPKLLFHYYDKDFNNEADTPDNFQSRRPNTSFCFLDIRSPGLGDTAMYLCATSRDPTGSFNEQYFGPGTRLTVT.

This clone was detected only once. V gene TRBV5-4 combines with J gene TRBJ2-1, with D hard to call. Trimming pared 6 bases from V and 7 bases from J, leaving 14 bases between. The germline CDR1 and CDR2 sequences are SGHNT and YYREEE (reference sequence). The CDR3 contains 13 residues. CDR3 in amino acids: CASTDLTGNEQFF. The CDR3 bases are TGTGCCAGCACCGATTTGACTGGAAATGAGCAGTTCTTC.

As DNA, the CDR3 is TGTGTCACGGCTCGCGACAGGGGTTGGACTGAAGCTTTCTTT. This codes for CVTARDRGWTEAFF. V is TRBV28 and J is TRBJ1-1; 8 nucleotides line up with TRBD1. CDR3 size: 14 residues. Germline V gene lookup returns CDR1 MDHEN and CDR2 SYDVKM.

Of note for this clone: A read error may produce the germline difference seen at one junction end. This chain connects TRBV4-2 to TRBJ2-5; D possibly corresponds to TRBD1 (6 bases). The CDR3 totals 14 residues. Germline V gene data show CDR1 as LGHNA and CDR2 as YNFKEQ. CDR3 sequence reads: CASSQQGFQKTQYF. In nucleotides, the CDR3 is TGTGCCAGCAGCCAGCAGGGGTTCCAAAAGACCCAGTACTTC.

The DNA for the CDR3 is TGCGCCAGCAGCTTGATGGGACAGGGCGGACAAAACATTCAGTACTTC. Translation gives CASSLMGQGGQNIQYF. The genes are TRBV5-1 and TRBJ2-4, with TRBD1 identical over 9 bases. The CDR3 loop spans 16 amino acids. V shed 1 base and J 5 bases; nucleotides not matched to a gene: 7. Germline V gene lookup returns CDR1 SGHRS and CDR2 YFSETQ.

The rearrangement links TRBV11-2 to TRBJ1-1; D might be TRBD1 (6 bases). The CDR3 length is 15 residues. V was cut by 5 bases and J by 4 bases, with 17 bases left in between. The germline V gene encodes CDR1 SGHAT and CDR2 FQNNGV. CDR3 sequence reads: CASSELETGGTEAFF. CDR3 DNA: TGTGCCAGCAGCGAACTCGAGACAGGAGGCACTGAAGCTTTCTTT. Full variable domain (rest looked up from reference TRBV11-2 and TRBJ1-1): EAGVAQSPRYKIIEKRQSVAFWCNPISGHATLYWYQQILGQGPKLLIQFQNNGVVDDSQLPKDRFSAERLKGVDSTLKIQPAKLEDSAVYLCASSELETGGTEAFFGQGTRLTVV.

The chain carries TRBV2 and TRBJ1-1; 10 bases agree with TRBD1. The CDR3 runs 15 residues. Per germline, CDR1 SNHLY and CDR2 FYNNEI. Trimming at V came to 3 bases and at J to 5 bases, leaving 6 bases not matched to a gene. This CDR3 is CASSDVGTGVTEAFF. The DNA for the CDR3 is TGTGCCAGCAGTGATGTAGGGACAGGGGTGACTGAAGCTTTCTTT.

As regards this clone: This sample also contains other DNA sequences that code for the same CDR3. The chain links TRBV9 to TRBJ2-1; TRBD2 agrees at 12 bases. CDR3 length: 15 residues. Germline CDR1 reads SGDLS; CDR2 reads YYNGEE. Trimming at V came to 3 bases and at J to 4 bases, leaving 2 bases not matched to a gene. The CDR3 DNA reads as TGTGCCAGCAGCGCCGGACTAGCGGGATACAATGAGCAGTTCTTC. Amino acid sequence: CASSAGLAGYNEQFF.

This clone was detected only a few times. The J gene is TRBJ1-5, the V gene TRBV30; 9 nucleotides line up with TRBD1. CDR3 length: 14 amino acids. J gave up 4 bases and V 2 bases, and 3 bases lay outside the gene matches. In germline, CDR1 is GTSNPN, CDR2 SVGIG (reference sequence). In DNA form, the CDR3 reads TGTGCCTGGAGTCGGGACAGGGAAAATCAGCCCCAGCATTTT. Protein product: CAWSRDRENQPQHF.

This clone showed up just a few times. This rearrangement joins TRBV9 to TRBJ2-1, with 7 bases matching TRBD2. The CDR3 has 16 residues. The trim removed 4 bases at V and 7 bases at J, leaving 14 bases unmatched. Germline lookup yields CDR1 SGDLS and CDR2 YYNGEE. The CDR3 DNA reads TGTGCCAGCAGCCCCCACGGCGGGGGTGAGAGGAATGAGCAGTTCTTC. Translation gives CASSPHGGGERNEQFF.

This clone was counted only a few times. The chain has TRBV19 and TRBJ1-3; 10 positions agree with TRBD1. The CDR3 covers 16 residues. After removal of 5 bases from V and 2 bases from J, the junction contained 6 bases not matched to a gene. Germline assignment: CDR1 LNHDA and CDR2 SQIVND (reference sequence). In DNA form, the CDR3 reads TGTGCCAGTAGTCCCCCCGGGACAGGGGCTGGAAACACCATATATTTT. This translates into CASSPPGTGAGNTIYF.

Only a few counts were recorded for this clone. The V and J genes are TRBV5-1 and TRBJ2-1; TRBD2 matches at 11 bases. CDR1 SGHRS and CDR2 YFSETQ come from the germline V gene. This CDR3 is 15 amino acids long. J gave up 6 bases and V 5 bases, and 7 bases lay outside the gene matches. CDR3 sequence (DNA): TGCGCCAGCAGATTCGGACTAGCGGGCCTCAATGAGCAGTTCTTC. It specifies CASRFGLAGLNEQFF.

This chain joins TRBV4-1 and TRBJ1-2; TRBD1 aligns across 7 bases. V was clipped by 4 bases and J by 4 bases; unmatched bases: 6. CDR1 MGHRA and CDR2 YSYEKL come from the germline V gene. The length of the CDR3 is 14 residues. As DNA, the CDR3 is TGCGCCAGCAGCCTATCGACAGGGAGCTATGGCTACACCTTC. Translation: CASSLSTGSYGYTF.

This clone has a handful of counts. The V gene is TRBV10-3, the J gene TRBJ1-1, with 8 bases identical to TRBD1. Germline assignment: CDR1 ENHRY and CDR2 SYGVKD. The CDR3 runs 13 residues. V lost 11 bases to trimming and J lost 1 base; unmatched junction nucleotides: 6. The CDR3 sequence: CASGDRRNTEAFF. Written as DNA, the CDR3 is TGTGCCTCAGGGGACAGGAGGAACACTGAAGCTTTCTTT.

The CDR3 DNA follows: TGCGCCAGCAGCCAAGGAGTTAGTGGGGGCGCGGGTATCCGCTACACCTTC. Encoded protein: CASSQGVSGGAGIRYTF. The chain carries TRBV4-3 and TRBJ1-2, with D possibly being TRBD1 (6 bases). V was clipped by 1 base and J by 9 bases, with 24 bases between them. CDR3 size: 17 residues. The V gene's germline CDR1 is LGHNA and CDR2 YSLEER.

In DNA form, the CDR3 reads TGCGCCAGCAATCTAGCGGAAGGCTCCTACGAGCAGTACTTC. It translates to CASNLAEGSYEQYF. J is TRBJ2-7 and V is TRBV5-1; TRBD2 agrees at 7 bases. The germline V gene encodes CDR1 SGHRS and CDR2 YFSETQ. The junction had 6 bases not matched to a gene; V was cut back by 6 bases and J by 0 bases. This CDR3 comprises 14 residues.

The chain has TRBV2 and TRBJ2-2, with 9 bases aligning to TRBD1. The V segment lost 4 bases and the J segment 0 bases; nucleotides outside the gene matches: 3. The V gene's germline CDR1 is SNHLY and CDR2 FYNNEI. The CDR3 has 16 amino acids. CDR3 nucleotide sequence: TGTGCCAGCAGTGCACAGGGGGCAGCGAACACCGGGGAGCTGTTTTTT. This encodes CASSAQGAANTGELFF.

The chain carries TRBV7-8 and TRBJ2-1; the match to TRBD2 covers 9 bases. V lost 3 bases, J lost 6 bases, and 0 bases stayed unmatched. Per germline, CDR1 SGHVS and CDR2 FQNEAQ. The length of the CDR3 is 13 residues. The CDR3 sequence is CASSFSGGNEQFF. The CDR3 DNA sequence: TGTGCCAGCAGCTTTAGCGGGGGCAATGAGCAGTTCTTC.